The 8 T cell receptor beta chains given below trace back to one sample, sequenced in a study of post-analysis software for immune sequencing data (dated by TCRdb to between 2014 and 2017). Their specific antigens are unknown. Summary of the overall study and its limitations: A handful of TRBV segments, including TRBV5-6, TRBV5-1 and TRBV20-1, were significantly more frequent in patients than controls.

Receptor libraries were prepared by PCR. TCRdb lists the instrument as Illumina HiSeq 2500. Unique molecular identifiers were incorporated into TCR beta cDNA libraries to reduce PCR and sequencing biases. The public sequencing data were trimmed at Q25 with fastp and processed into clonotypes with MiXCR by TCRdb, which kept only in-frame beta chains. Each CDR3 protein appears once, grouped with its most common genes and DNA. This sample gives roughly 540,000 distinct CDR3 sequences in total; roughly 34% of them show up just once. 4.5% to 7.5% of the sample belongs to the ten largest clones. The source material was blood. Receptors were obtained from a girl under 18 with multiple sclerosis.

The CDR3 spells CASSQEDLVTQYF. The CDR3 bases are TGTGCCAGCAGCCAAGAGGACTTAGTTACGCAGTATTTT. The chain joins TRBV3-1 to TRBJ2-3; D may be TRBD2 (5 bases). Germline V CDR1 and CDR2: LGHDT, YNNKEL (reference sequence). The CDR3 contains 13 residues. V was trimmed by 0 bases and J by 8 bases, leaving 9 bases between them.

The chain uses TRBV20-1 and TRBJ1-5, with a tentative D call TRBD1 (6 bases). Germline-derived CDR1 and CDR2 are DFQATT and SNEGSKA (reference sequence). V lost 5 bases and J 3 bases, leaving 14 bases between the germline ends. The CDR3 loop spans 14 amino acids. For the CDR3, the DNA is TGCAGTGCTCAAGGAGGACAGTTCAATCAGCCCCAGCATTTT. This codes for CSAQGGQFNQPQHF.

The chain uses TRBV13 and TRBJ1-2; D is ambiguous. V was pared by 0 bases and J by 2 bases, with 13 bases between. Germline V CDR1 and CDR2: PRHDT, FYEKMQ (reference sequence). The CDR3 has 16 amino acids. CDR3 nucleotides: TGTGCCAGCAGCTTAGGATCCGGGTTGGGAAACTATGGCTACACCTTC. It codes for CASSLGSGLGNYGYTF. Filled out from reference TRBV13 and TRBJ1-2, the complete variable domain reads AAGVIQSPRHLIKEKRETATLKCYPIPRHDTVYWYQQGPGQDPQFLISFYEKMQSDKGSIPDRFSAQQFSDYHSELNMSSLELGDSALYFCASSLGSGLGNYGYTFGSGTRLTVV.

Details on this clonotype: Its ends do not fully match the called genes, so a read error is possible. V usage is TRBV3-1 and J usage is TRBJ2-5, with 12 bases lining up with TRBD2. Germline CDR1 and CDR2: LGHDT and YNNKEL (reference sequence). CDR3 length equals 17 residues. The CDR3 is CASSFLTSGGQQETRYF. In DNA form, the CDR3 reads TGTGCCAGCAGCTTCCTGACTAGCGGGGGCCAACAAGAGACCCGGTACTTC.

The V and J genes are TRBV5-1 and TRBJ2-2; D uncertain. Trimming pared 7 bases from V and 5 bases from J, leaving 9 bases between. Looked up from germline, CDR1 is SGHRS and CDR2 is YFSETQ. The CDR3 covers 12 residues. The CDR3 DNA sequence: TGCGCCAGCGGCGGTCCGACCGGGGAGCTGTTTTTT. As protein: CASGGPTGELFF.

The J gene is TRBJ1-4, the V gene TRBV5-1; weak D call: TRBD1 (5 bases). The V end lost 7 bases, the J end lost 6 bases, and 16 bases lay between the germline ends. The germline gives CDR1 SGHRS, CDR2 YFSETQ. The CDR3 is made up of 14 amino acids. CDR3 nucleotide sequence: TGCGCCAGCCAACGGGACGGACCTCATGAAAAACTGTTTTTT. Its translation: CASQRDGPHEKLFF.

The genes are TRBV7-9 and TRBJ2-1; 7 positions agree with TRBD1. The V gene's germline CDR1 is SEHNR and CDR2 FQNEAQ (reference sequence). V was clipped by 5 bases and J by 0 bases; unmatched bases: 7. The CDR3 has 16 residues. This CDR3 reads CASSPLQGSSYNEQFF. CDR3 DNA: TGTGCCAGCAGCCCATTACAGGGGTCCTCCTACAATGAGCAGTTCTTC.

The chain recombines TRBV12-5 with TRBJ2-7; maybe TRBD1 (5 bases). With the DNA end fitting TRBJ2-5 better, the J assignment may be wrong. The CDR3 length is 13 residues. CDR1 LGHNT and CDR2 FRNRAP come from the germline V gene. The CDR3: CASGLSGIETQYF. DNA of the CDR3: TGTGCTAGTGGTTTGTCAGGGATAGAGACCCAGTACTTC.